The T cell receptor (beta chain) under discussion was sequenced for a study of T cells after yellow fever vaccination (dated by TCRdb to 2018 to 2020). General notes on the study: The SMART-Seq v4 Ultra Low Input RNA kit was used to prepare libraries from fractions with low cell numbers. To track T-cell clones before and after primary and booster YFV17D yellow fever vaccination, bulk TCR alpha and beta repertoires were sequenced longitudinally. Two healthy male donors, one aged 18 to 30 and one aged 30 to 39 years, were included in the cohort. Blood was drawn at multiple timepoints before and after primary and secondary immunization, with bulk PBMC replicates and cell subsets isolated.

The sample's treatment or condition label, decoded: live attenuated yellow fever vaccine strain. A standard Ficoll-Paque protocol was used to isolate PBMCs from peripheral blood. Dynabeads CD4 and CD8 positive selection kits were used to isolate the CD4 and CD8 T-cell fractions. TriZol was used to extract RNA from bulk PBMCs, from CD4 and CD8 fractions, and from dextramer-positive and dextramer-negative fractions. The CDR3 sequence holds 13 residues, the cysteine and phenylalanine included. The retained sequence is limited to the CDR3, 39 bases, with the frame set at the first base. CDR1 and CDR2, per the germline V gene (reference sequence), are SGHNT and YYREEE. V sheds 10 bases and J sheds 9 bases, leaving 17 bases between their ends. What the study reported, not specific to this receptor: The secondary T-cell response was weaker than the primary response but faster, peaking on day 5 instead of day 15. After the booster, most clones that had expanded after primary vaccination were detected again (around 96% of CD4 and 70% to 90% of CD8), suggesting broad maintenance of memory. Because the study included only two donors, the extent to which the findings can be generalized is limited. Computational filtering was needed because FACS-sorted repertoires could contain abundant contaminating clonotypes from the bulk population. A small share of clonotypes was detected in both CD4 and CD8 compartments, with the overlap likely arising from convergent recombination.

TCR cDNA was made using 5'RACE template switching, a step that added a universal primer site and unique molecular identifiers. Priming of cDNA synthesis was performed from both the TCR alpha and TCR beta constant segments. Library amplification used two PCR steps, and the second PCR step added sample barcodes and sequencing adapters. Sequencing of libraries was performed on Illumina HiSeq 2500 (2x100 bp) or NovaSeq (2x150 bp). In the source study's methods: Reads were demultiplexed and collapsed into UMI consensus sequences with MIGEC, and V(D)J alignment was performed with MiXCR. Using edgeR on replicate PBMC samples, clonotypes were called vaccine-responding if FDR was below 0.01 and the log2 fold change was above 5 up to day 15. Each bulk clonotype received a CD4 or CD8 identity based on whether the sequenced CD4 or CD8 repertoire contained that clonotype at higher abundance. Through fastp at Q25 and MiXCR, TCRdb rebuilt clones from the public reads, retaining in-frame beta chains. Every distinct CDR3 protein forms one entry, paired with its most common genes and DNA. The V and J calls, along with clone size, are taken from TCRdb and not from the paper's own processing. The sample profile shows fewer than 90,000 distinct CDR3 sequences; approximately 7% of them were found once. The ten largest clones take up roughly 33% of the sample.

There are a few counts of this clonotype. Its antigen has not been determined. The record has no base qualities; no much larger clone is one base away. The chain employs TRBV5-4 and TRBJ1-6, with no confidently assigned D gene. The sample in question was CD8+ T cells sorted from PBMCs, obtained around 5 days after the first yellow fever vaccination. The source is a man between 18 and 35 years old who received the YFV17D yellow fever vaccine. The CDR3 protein: CAGTVGRFSPLHF. The bases are TGTGCCGGCACCGTAGGGAGGTTTTCACCCCTCCACTTT. With all but the CDR3 taken from the reference TRBV5-4 and TRBJ1-6 genes, the full variable domain is: ETGVTQSPTHLIKTRGQQVTLRCSSQSGHNTVSWYQQALGQGPQFIFQYYREEENGRGNFPPRFSGLQFPNYSSELNVNALELDDSALYLCAGTVGRFSPLHFGNGTRLTVT.